A single sample gave rise to the 21 T cell receptor beta chains below, sequenced in a study of tumor-infiltrating lymphocytes in primary liver carcinoma. Researchers generated TCR beta cDNA from approximately 450 ng of total RNA, relying on a constant-region primer. Three-round nested multiplex PCR performed with slightly modified ARM-PCR produced the TCR beta libraries. In the first two PCR rounds, TRBV1-TRBV30 forward primers were paired with a C-beta reverse primer, and each round lasted nine to ten cycles. In TCRdb, the multiplex PCR reads were re-called with MiXCR into one record per CDR3 protein. The sample holds hundreds of thousands of distinct CDR3 sequences, approximately 65% seen once. Germline DNA was extracted too, while blood RNA derived from unsorted whole blood. The sequenced sample was peripheral blood. The receptors originated from a man aged 35 to 55 with primary liver carcinoma and hepatitis B virus infection.

The V gene is TRBV5-1, the J gene TRBJ2-7; 7 bases match TRBD2. This CDR3 comprises 14 residues. The V segment lost 2 bases and the J segment 6 bases; nucleotides outside the gene matches: 8. Germline CDR1 SGHRS, CDR2 YFSETQ. CDR3 in DNA: TGCGCCAGCAGCTTCGACGGGAGGCAGGTCGAGCAGTACTTC. Translated, it gives CASSFDGRQVEQYF.

This clonotype has just a few counts. It may be a read error: a sequence one base away is much more abundant. CDR3 bases: TGTGCCAGCACGGACCTGCCCCCAGAGGCCCAGTACTTC. It yields the protein CASTDLPPEAQYF. The genes are TRBV6-6 and TRBJ2-5; no reliable D call. Germline assignment: CDR1 MNHNY and CDR2 SVGAGI (reference sequence). This CDR3 spans 13 amino acids.

With respect to this clonotype: This may be a read error: a much more frequent sequence differs by one nucleotide. The chain recombines TRBV11-2 with TRBJ1-2, with TRBD1 as a possible D gene (6 bases). The CDR3 is made up of 13 amino acids. Trimming left V 7 bases short and J 1 base short, with 10 bases between. Germline CDR1 reads SGHAT; CDR2 reads FQNNGV. CDR3 residues: CASNRDINYGYTF. CDR3 nucleotide sequence: TGTGCCAGCAACCGGGACATTAACTATGGCTACACCTTC.

As regards this clonotype: The CDR3 does not close with the conserved phenylalanine or tryptophan, likely indicating a read error. The chain links TRBV5-1 to TRBJ1-1; 7 bases are shared with TRBD1. The CDR3 has 16 amino acids. Germline V gene data show CDR1 as SGHRS and CDR2 as YFSETQ. CDR3 nucleotide sequence: TGCGCCAGCAACTTGGGTCCGGGACAGTTGAACACTGAAGCTTTCGTT. It specifies CASNLGPGQLNTEAFV.

About this clonotype itself: A read error may explain this, as a much larger clone is one base away. This sequence joins TRBV29-1 and TRBJ2-3, with a possible D match to TRBD2 (7 bases). Germline-derived CDR1 and CDR2 are SQVTM and ANQGSEA. The CDR3 is made up of 16 amino acids. CDR3 protein: CSAEGGGTGGTDTQYF. The CDR3 nucleotides read TGCAGCGCTGAAGGGGGAGGGACGGGCGGCACAGATACGCAGTATTTT.

This clonotype was picked up many times. The chain couples TRBV6-6 to TRBJ2-1; D is undetermined. CDR3 length: 13 amino acids. Trimming took 5 bases from V and 6 from J, leaving 11 bases between them. Germline values: CDR1 MNHNY, CDR2 SVGAGI (reference sequence). The CDR3 DNA reads TGTGCCAGCAGTCTCCCGACTGTCAATGAGCAGTTCTTC. It codes for CASSLPTVNEQFF.

This clonotype was counted only a few times. V usage is TRBV5-1 and J usage is TRBJ2-4, with D tentatively TRBD1 (7 bases). Germline CDR1 and CDR2: SGHRS and YFSETQ. This CDR3 region has 15 residues. V was clipped by 3 bases and J by 3 bases, with 13 bases between them. The CDR3: CASSSQGGGKNIQYF. CDR3 sequence (DNA): TGCGCCAGCAGCTCCCAGGGGGGAGGCAAAAACATTCAGTACTTC. Variable domain in full (rest from reference TRBV5-1 and TRBJ2-4): KAGVTQTPRYLIKTRGQQVTLSCSPISGHRSVSWYQQTPGQGLQFLFEYFSETQRNKGNFPGRFSGRQFSNSRSEMNVSTLELGDSALYLCASSSQGGGKNIQYFGAGTRLSVL.

A note on this clonotype: A much larger clone is a single base away; this may be a read error. The J gene is TRBJ2-2, the V gene TRBV6-5; TRBD2 aligns across 7 bases. The CDR3 is made up of 14 amino acids. Germline CDR1 reads MNHEY; CDR2 reads SVGAGI. The CDR3 sequence is CAGSYGGFDGELFF. The CDR3 coding sequence is TGTGCCGGCAGTTACGGGGGGTTCGACGGGGAGCTGTTTTTT.

This clonotype was seen a few times. The J gene is TRBJ1-6, the V gene TRBV6-6; perhaps TRBD1 as D (6 bases). The CDR3 extends over 15 amino acids. CDR1 is MNHNY and CDR2 is SVGAGI in the germline V gene (reference sequence). Trimming removed 0 bases from V and 5 bases from J, with 8 bases in between. The CDR3 reads CASSYSTGNNSPLHF. For the CDR3, the DNA is TGTGCCAGCAGTTACTCCACAGGGAATAATTCACCCCTCCACTTT.

This clonotype was detected only once. The junction and the germline gene differ at one end; a read error may be behind it. The chain links TRBV6-2 or TRBV6-3 to TRBJ2-1; a possible D gene is TRBD2 (6 bases). The CDR3 is made up of 14 amino acids. Per germline, CDR1 MNHEY and CDR2 SVGEGT. CDR3 DNA sequence: TGTGCCAGCAGTTACCGGACTAACGGGGAGGAGCAGTTATTC. This gives the protein CASSYRTNGEEQLF.

Concerning this clonotype itself: One base away lies a much larger clone, so this may be a sequencing read error. This chain uses TRBV29-1 with TRBJ2-2; D remains unclear. Germline lookup yields CDR1 SQVTM and CDR2 ANQGSEA. CDR3 length: 13 amino acids. Trimming shortened V by 4 bases and J by 5 bases, and 11 bases separated the two germline ends. For the CDR3, the DNA is TGCAGCGTTGTTTTCCACGGTACCGGGGAGCTGTTTTTT. Residues: CSVVFHGTGELFF.

The J gene is TRBJ2-5, the V gene TRBV11-1; D may be TRBD2 (6 bases). V was clipped by 11 bases and J by 1 base, with 23 bases between them. CDR1 is SGHAT and CDR2 is FQDESV in the germline V gene (reference sequence). The CDR3 runs to 16 residues. CDR3 nucleotide sequence: TGTGCCTGCGCTGGAGGGTTGGGAGTAGGCCAAGAGACCCAGTACTTC. Translation: CACAGGLGVGQETQYF.

Many counts were recorded for this clonotype. The genes are TRBV30 and TRBJ2-1; 9 bases match TRBD1. Trimming took 1 base from V and 7 from J; bases not matched to a gene: 2. This CDR3 comprises 13 residues. Looked up from germline, CDR1 is GTSNPN and CDR2 is SVGIG (reference sequence). The CDR3 DNA reads TGTGCCTGGAGTGGGACAGGGGTGAATGAGCAGTTCTTC. Encoded protein: CAWSGTGVNEQFF.

The V gene is TRBV5-5, the J gene TRBJ2-7; TRBD1 matches at 8 bases. The CDR3 totals 15 residues. With 10 bases clipped from V and 1 base from J, the junction kept 13 bases outside the gene matches. CDR1 is SGHKS and CDR2 is YYEKEE in the germline V gene (reference sequence). The CDR3 here is CACIFTGGRSYEQYF. In DNA form, the CDR3 reads TGTGCCTGCATCTTTACAGGGGGTCGGTCCTACGAGCAGTACTTC.

A note on this clonotype: This sequence may be a read error, since a much larger clone differs from it by one base. The chain uses TRBV29-1 and TRBJ1-5; D not certain. The germline CDR1 and CDR2 sequences are SQVTM and ANQGSEA. V was pared by 7 bases and J by 3 bases, with 13 bases between. The CDR3 length is 13 residues. In DNA form, the CDR3 reads TGCAGCGCTGCCGACACCGTCAATCAGCCCCAGCATTTT. This encodes CSAADTVNQPQHF.

This clonotype has ten or more counts. The chain couples TRBV6-1 to TRBJ2-2; 11 bases fit TRBD1. V was clipped by 8 bases and J by 5 bases; unmatched bases: 4. The CDR3 is made up of 14 amino acids. The germline gives CDR1 MNHNS, CDR2 SASEGT. The CDR3 DNA sequence: TGTGCCAGCCAGGGACAGGGGGGAACCGGGGAGCTGTTTTTT. This codes for CASQGQGGTGELFF.

Details on this clonotype: A much bigger clone sits one base away, suggesting this may be a read error. The V gene is TRBV4-3, the J gene TRBJ1-4; no definite D call. CDR3 length: 14 residues. V was clipped by 2 bases and J by 8 bases, with 12 bases between them. Germline CDR1 reads LGHNA; CDR2 reads YSLEER. The CDR3 loop reads CASSQNRQQEKLFF. The CDR3 bases are TGCGCCAGCAGCCAAAATCGGCAGCAGGAAAAACTGTTTTTT.

CDR3 bases: TGTGCCAGCAGGGCCCAGGGTACCTTAGAGCTGTTTTTT. Protein sequence: CASRAQGTLELFF. The J gene is TRBJ2-2, the V gene TRBV12-3 or TRBV12-4; a weak D match, TRBD1 (5 bases). Trimming stripped 6 bases from V and 11 bases from J, with 16 bases between. CDR3 size: 13 residues.

The chain is built from TRBV5-1 and TRBJ1-4, with D tentatively TRBD1 (5 bases). This CDR3 contains 15 residues. Germline-derived CDR1 and CDR2 are SGHRS and YFSETQ. The V and J ends lost 0 bases and 6 bases respectively, with 12 bases between them. The CDR3 loop is CASSLVGTEDEKLFF. In DNA, the CDR3 is TGCGCCAGCAGCTTGGTTGGGACTGAGGATGAAAAACTGTTTTTT.

A remark on this clonotype: The germline gene is not matched at one end of the junction; a read error may be the cause. The genes are TRBV6-1 and TRBJ2-3, with D uncertain. Germline V gene sequence: CDR1 MNHNS, CDR2 SASEGT. The length of the CDR3 is 13 residues. CDR3 coding DNA: TGTACCAGCAACTTAGACTGCACAGATACGCAGTATTTT. Translated, it gives CTSNLDCTDTQYF.

As concerns this clonotype: This may be a read error, as it is one base from a much larger clone. The chain recombines TRBV5-4 with TRBJ2-1, with 14 bases matching TRBD2. This CDR3 has 16 amino acids. Per the germline V gene, CDR1 is SGHNT and CDR2 is YYREEE (reference sequence). In nucleotides, the CDR3 is TGTGCCGGCAGCTTGGGGGGACTAGCGGGAGACAATGAGCAGTTCTTC. Translating gives CAGSLGGLAGDNEQFF.